The following is a TCR beta chain sequence with its context. Its specificity is unknown. The record originates from a study of Graves' ophthalmopathy and Graves' hyperthyroidism. Study-level findings and limits: Blood also harbored most expanded thyroid clonotypes above 0.001 frequency.

Among the hyperthyroidism patients, all were newly diagnosed, aged 18 to 65, with under 2 months' duration. RNA transcripts provided the template for amplifying TCR beta CDR3 regions. HTBI-primed RT-PCR formed the first round, and a multiplex PCR formed the second. One entry per CDR3 protein results from TCRdb running MiXCR on the multiplex PCR reads. The table records over a million distinct CDR3 sequences, about 38% of them present only once. Losses at the gene ends were 3 bases for V and 8 bases for J; bases not matched to a gene: 12. Germline V gene sequence: CDR1 ENHRY, CDR2 SYGVKD. The CDR3 is made up of 16 amino acids.

The TCR originated in an adult man with Graves' hyperthyroidism. The chain employs TRBV10-3 and TRBJ1-2; 10 bases are a match to TRBD1. Material: peripheral blood or thyroid tissue (not recorded which). Here the CDR3 DNA reads TGTGCCATCAGTGACCCTCGGGGACAGGGGACGGCCGGCTACACCTTC. Its protein is CAISDPRGQGTAGYTF.